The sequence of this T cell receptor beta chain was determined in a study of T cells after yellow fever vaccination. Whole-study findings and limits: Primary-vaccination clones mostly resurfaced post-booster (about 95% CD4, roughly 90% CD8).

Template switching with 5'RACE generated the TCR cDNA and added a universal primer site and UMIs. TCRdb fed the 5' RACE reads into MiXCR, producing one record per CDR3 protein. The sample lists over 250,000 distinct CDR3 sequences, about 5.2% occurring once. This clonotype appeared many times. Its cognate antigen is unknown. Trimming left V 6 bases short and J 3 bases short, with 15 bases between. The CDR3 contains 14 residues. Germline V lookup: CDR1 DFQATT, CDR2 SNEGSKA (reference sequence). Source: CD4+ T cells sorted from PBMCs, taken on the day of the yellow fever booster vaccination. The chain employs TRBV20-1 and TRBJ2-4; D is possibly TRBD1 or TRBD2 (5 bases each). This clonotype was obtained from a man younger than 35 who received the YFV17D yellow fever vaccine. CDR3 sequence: CSAQIGADKNIQYF. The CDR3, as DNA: TGCAGTGCCCAGATCGGGGCGGACAAAAACATTCAGTACTTC.